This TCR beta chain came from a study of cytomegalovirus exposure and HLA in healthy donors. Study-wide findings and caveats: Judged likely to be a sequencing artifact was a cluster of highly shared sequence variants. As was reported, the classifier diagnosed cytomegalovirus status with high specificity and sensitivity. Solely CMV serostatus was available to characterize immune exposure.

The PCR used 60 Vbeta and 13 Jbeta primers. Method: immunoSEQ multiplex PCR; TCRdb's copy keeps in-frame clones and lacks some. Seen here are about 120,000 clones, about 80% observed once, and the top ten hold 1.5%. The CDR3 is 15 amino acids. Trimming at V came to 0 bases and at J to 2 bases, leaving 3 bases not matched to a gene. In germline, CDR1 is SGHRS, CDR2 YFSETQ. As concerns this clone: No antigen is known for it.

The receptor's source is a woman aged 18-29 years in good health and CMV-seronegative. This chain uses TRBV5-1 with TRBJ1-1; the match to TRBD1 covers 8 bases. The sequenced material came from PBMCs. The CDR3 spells CASSLGQGANTEAFF. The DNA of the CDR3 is TGCGCCAGCAGCTTGGGGCAGGGGGCCAACACTGAAGCTTTCTTT.